The 22 T cell receptor beta chains presented below share a single source sample, sequenced in a study of Graves' ophthalmopathy and Graves' hyperthyroidism. CDR3 regions of TCR beta were amplified from RNA transcripts. In the first round, RT-PCR was carried out with HTBI primers, and a multiplex PCR formed the second round. One entry per CDR3 protein, called by TCRdb with MiXCR from the multiplex PCR reads. Of about 660,000 distinct CDR3 sequences in the sample, approximately 39% were seen once. The sequencing input was peripheral blood. These receptors all stem from an adult man with Graves' ophthalmopathy.

This clonotype was recorded many times. The rearrangement joins TRBV2 to TRBJ1-1; D not certain. Germline lookup yields CDR1 SNHLY and CDR2 FYNNEI. V was clipped by 3 bases and J by 2 bases, with 7 bases between them. CDR3 size: 13 residues. The CDR3, as DNA: TGTGCCAGCAGTGATTATGGAAACACTGAAGCTTTCTTT. It specifies CASSDYGNTEAFF.

V is TRBV5-1 and J is TRBJ2-7; the D is unclear. The CDR3 sequence is 15 residues long. V shed 0 bases and J shed 0 bases, with 10 bases lying between them. The germline CDR1 and CDR2 sequences are SGHRS and YFSETQ. The CDR3 DNA follows: TGCGCCAGCAGCTTGGGACTCCTAGACTCCTACGAGCAGTACTTC. Translated: CASSLGLLDSYEQYF. The entire variable domain, with the rest obtained from reference TRBV5-1 and TRBJ2-7, is as follows: KAGVTQTPRYLIKTRGQQVTLSCSPISGHRSVSWYQQTPGQGLQFLFEYFSETQRNKGNFPGRFSGRQFSNSRSEMNVSTLELGDSALYLCASSLGLLDSYEQYFGPGTRLTVT.

This clonotype was seen at least ten times. The V and J genes are TRBV7-6 and TRBJ2-7; D might be TRBD2 (6 bases). CDR1 is SGHVS and CDR2 is FNYEAQ in the germline V gene. This CDR3 comprises 14 residues. V gave up 0 bases and J gave up 3 bases, with 9 bases separating them. The CDR3 DNA is TGTGCCAGCAGCTTAGCGGCGGGAAGCTACGAGCAGTACTTC. Protein product: CASSLAAGSYEQYF.

The count of this clonotype is one. The rearrangement links TRBV3-1 to TRBJ2-7; possible D gene TRBD2, 5 bases. The CDR3 totals 13 residues. V gave up 1 base and J gave up 7 bases, with 11 bases separating them. Per germline, CDR1 LGHDT and CDR2 YNNKEL (reference sequence). The DNA for the CDR3 is TGTGCCAGCAGCCAAGGGACTTTGGGGGAGCAGTACTTC. Its protein is CASSQGTLGEQYF.

Concerning this clonotype itself: A much larger clone sits a single nucleotide away, making a read error possible. V is TRBV9 and J is TRBJ2-5; D might be TRBD2 (7 bases). The CDR3 is 14 amino acids. The V gene's germline CDR1 is SGDLS and CDR2 YYNGEE. Trimming left V 5 bases short and J 12 bases short, with 23 bases between. The CDR3 spells CASRQPEQGRGEYF. In nucleotides, the CDR3 is TGTGCCAGCAGGCAACCGGAACAGGGCCGGGGGGAGTACTTC.

As concerns this clonotype: One end of the junction is discordant with germline, which a read error may explain. J is TRBJ2-3 and V is TRBV19; D is unclear. CDR1 and CDR2 from the germline V gene are LNHDA and SQIVND (reference sequence). The CDR3 sequence is 13 residues long. The CDR3 nucleotides read TGTGCCAGTAGTATAGGTGGGGTGGGCCAGGCGATTTTT. Encoded protein: CASSIGGVGQAIF. Full variable domain (missing parts from reference TRBV19 and TRBJ2-3): DGGITQSPKYLFRKEGQNVTLSCEQNLNHDAMYWYRQDPGQGLRLIYYSQIVNDFQKGDIAEGYSVSREKKESFPLTVTSAQKNPTAFYLCASSIGGVGQAIFGPGTRLTVL.

The CDR3 DNA reads as TGTGCCATCAGGTGGGACTTGGAAGGCAATCAGCCCCAGCATTTT. Encoded protein: CAIRWDLEGNQPQHF. This chain joins TRBV10-3 and TRBJ1-5; the D gene is possibly TRBD1 (5 bases). The CDR3 runs to 15 residues. Trimming pared 6 bases from V and 2 bases from J, leaving 14 bases between. Germline CDR1 reads ENHRY; CDR2 reads SYGVKD.

The sample holds a few counts of this clonotype. The junction departs from the called germline gene at one end, perhaps through a read error. The chain carries TRBV12-3 or TRBV12-4 and TRBJ1-2, with TRBD1 as a possible D gene (6 bases). The CDR3 runs 13 residues. The CDR3 sequence: CASSFRGNYGCTF. In DNA, the CDR3 is TGTGCCAGCAGTTTTAGGGGGAACTATGGCTGCACCTTC.

This clonotype came up many times. The chain carries TRBV7-8 and TRBJ1-4; D call uncertain. Germline V lookup: CDR1 SGHVS, CDR2 FQNEAQ. The CDR3 loop spans 13 amino acids. V dropped 1 base and J dropped 7 bases, with 7 bases sitting between them. The CDR3 bases are TGTGCCAGCAGCTTAGGCTCGGGTGAAAAACTGTTTTTT. Its translation: CASSLGSGEKLFF.

This clonotype appeared many times. This rearrangement joins TRBV19 to TRBJ2-6, with D unresolved. Trimming shortened V by 7 bases and J by 2 bases, and 6 bases separated the two germline ends. Germline V lookup: CDR1 LNHDA, CDR2 SQIVND (reference sequence). CDR3 length: 13 residues. The CDR3 loop reads CASTQAGANVLTF. CDR3 sequence (DNA): TGTGCCAGTACCCAAGCTGGGGCCAACGTCCTGACTTTC.

This chain links TRBV10-3 with TRBJ1-1, with D possibly matching TRBD1 (6 bases). Germline-derived CDR1 and CDR2 are ENHRY and SYGVKD. V was clipped by 10 bases and J by 5 bases, with 20 bases between them. The CDR3 runs 14 residues. For the CDR3, the DNA is TGTGCCAGCATTCTAGCGGGGGGCTGGACTGAAGCTTTCTTT. It is translated as CASILAGGWTEAFF.

On this clonotype: One base away lies a much larger clone, so this may be a sequencing read error. This sequence joins TRBV5-6 and TRBJ1-1; no clear D gene. In germline, CDR1 is SGHDT, CDR2 YYEEEE. This CDR3 contains 13 residues. Here the CDR3 reads CASRRSENAEAFF. The CDR3 DNA reads TGTGCCAGCAGACGTAGCGAGAACGCTGAAGCTTTCTTT.

In DNA form, the CDR3 reads TGTGCCAGCAGCGTTGGGACAGACGCTTACGAGCAGTACTTC. This gives the protein CASSVGTDAYEQYF. The chain joins TRBV9 to TRBJ2-7, with 7 bases fitting TRBD1. J was trimmed by 4 bases and V by 2 bases; bases with no gene match: 6. CDR3 size: 14 residues. From germline, CDR1 is SGDLS and CDR2 YYNGEE.

This clonotype occurred a few times. The rearrangement joins TRBV20-1 to TRBJ1-1; 9 nucleotides line up with TRBD1. Germline values: CDR1 DFQATT, CDR2 SNEGSKA (reference sequence). CDR3 size: 15 residues. J gave up 5 bases and V 0 bases, and 7 bases lay outside the gene matches. Written as DNA, the CDR3 is TGCAGTGCTAGAGATCTGGACAGGGGTTATACTGAAGCTTTCTTT. This gives the protein CSARDLDRGYTEAFF.

In the case of this clonotype: It may be a read error: a sequence one base away is much more abundant. The chain is built from TRBV7-3 and TRBJ1-1; 7 bases align to TRBD1. From germline, CDR1 is SGHTA and CDR2 FQGTGA. Germline trimming cut 6 bases from V and 3 bases from J; bases unmatched to any gene: 7. This CDR3 contains 14 residues. The CDR3 DNA sequence: TGTGCCAGCAGTCTCGGACAGGCGGACACTGAAGCTTTCTTT. Residues: CASSLGQADTEAFF.

Notes on this clonotype: The junction does not match germline at one end; this may be a read error. The gene calls are TRBV11-2 and TRBJ2-2; D uncertain. The germline gives CDR1 SGHAT, CDR2 FQNNGV. This CDR3 region has 17 residues. The CDR3 coding sequence is TGCGCCAGCAGCCAAGAAACCGTAGGTCCCAACACCGGGGAGCTGTTTTTT. Its translation: CASSQETVGPNTGELFF.

Details on this clonotype: This may be a read error: a much more frequent sequence differs by one nucleotide. The gene calls are TRBV25-1 and TRBJ2-2; D tentatively reads TRBD1 or TRBD2 (5 bases each). The CDR3 has 15 amino acids. The V gene's germline CDR1 is MGHDK and CDR2 SYGVNS. CDR3 nucleotide sequence: TGTGCCATCAGTACCCGGGGCAAAAACACCGGGGAGCTGTTTTTT. It encodes CAISTRGKNTGELFF.

The J gene is TRBJ2-3, the V gene TRBV5-4; D perhaps matches TRBD2 (6 bases). This CDR3 contains 14 residues. V was trimmed by 4 bases and J by 1 base, leaving 10 bases between them. Germline-derived CDR1 and CDR2 are SGHNT and YYREEE (reference sequence). DNA for the CDR3: TGTGCCAGCAGCGCGGGACTTGGCACAGATACGCAGTATTTT. It codes for CASSAGLGTDTQYF.

This clonotype showed up many times. One end of the junction varies from germline; a read error may be responsible. The chain is built from TRBV10-2 and TRBJ1-2, with 9 bases aligning to TRBD1. In germline, CDR1 is WSHSY, CDR2 SAAADI. The CDR3 contains 11 residues. The CDR3 loop is CASTRDRDFCF. CDR3 nucleotides: TGCGCCAGCACACGGGACAGGGACTTTTGCTTC.

The chain is built from TRBV7-9 and TRBJ2-3; no definite D call. CDR3 length: 13 residues. With 5 bases removed from V and 6 bases from J, the gap between germline ends came to 12 bases. CDR1 is SEHNR, CDR2 FQNEAQ, per germline (reference sequence). This CDR3 is CASSPQVADTQYF. The DNA of the CDR3 is TGTGCCAGCAGCCCCCAGGTGGCGGATACGCAGTATTTT.

The CDR3 sequence: CASSPPASGTETQYF. CDR3 DNA sequence: TGTGCCAGCTCACCACCGGCTAGCGGGACCGAGACCCAGTACTTC. This sequence joins TRBV6-1 and TRBJ2-5; 9 bases line up with TRBD2. Trimming took 8 bases from V and 5 from J; bases not matched to a gene: 12. CDR1 and CDR2 from the germline V gene are MNHNS and SASEGT. The CDR3 runs 15 residues.

The chain recombines TRBV25-1 with TRBJ1-2; 12 nucleotides match TRBD1. V dropped 4 bases and J dropped 7; count of bases not matched to a gene: 10. Germline V gene data show CDR1 as MGHDK and CDR2 as SYGVNS. The CDR3 has 16 residues. This chain's CDR3 is CASSGVSRDRGPGYTF. The CDR3 nucleotides are TGTGCCAGCAGTGGGGTTAGCCGGGACAGGGGGCCTGGCTACACCTTC.